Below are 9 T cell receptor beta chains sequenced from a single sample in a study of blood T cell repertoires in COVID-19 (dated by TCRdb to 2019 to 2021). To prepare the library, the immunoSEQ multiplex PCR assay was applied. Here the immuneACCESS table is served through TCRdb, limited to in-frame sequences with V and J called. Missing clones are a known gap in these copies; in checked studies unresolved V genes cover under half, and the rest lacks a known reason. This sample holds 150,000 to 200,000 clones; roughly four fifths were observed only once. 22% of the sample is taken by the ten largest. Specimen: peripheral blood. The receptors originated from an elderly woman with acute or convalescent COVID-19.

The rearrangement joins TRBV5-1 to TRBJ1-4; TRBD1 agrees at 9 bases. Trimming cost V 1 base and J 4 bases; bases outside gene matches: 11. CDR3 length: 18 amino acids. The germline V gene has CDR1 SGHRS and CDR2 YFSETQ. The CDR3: CASSLTTGGSDFNEKLFF. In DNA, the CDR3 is TGCGCCAGCAGCTTGACTACAGGGGGCTCGGACTTTAATGAAAAACTGTTTTTT.

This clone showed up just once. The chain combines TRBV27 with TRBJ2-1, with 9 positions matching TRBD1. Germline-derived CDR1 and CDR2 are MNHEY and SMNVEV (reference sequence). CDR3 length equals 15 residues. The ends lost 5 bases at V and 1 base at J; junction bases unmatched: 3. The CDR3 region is CASSPDRGSYNEQFF. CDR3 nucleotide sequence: TGTGCCAGCAGTCCCGACAGGGGGTCCTACAATGAGCAGTTCTTC.

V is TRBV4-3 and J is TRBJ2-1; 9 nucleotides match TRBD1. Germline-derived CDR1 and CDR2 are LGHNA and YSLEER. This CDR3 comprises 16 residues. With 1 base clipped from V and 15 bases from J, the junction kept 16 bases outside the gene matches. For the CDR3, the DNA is TGCGCCAGCAGCCAAGTGACAGGGGGTTTACTGGGGGCATTGTTCTTC. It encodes CASSQVTGGLLGALFF.

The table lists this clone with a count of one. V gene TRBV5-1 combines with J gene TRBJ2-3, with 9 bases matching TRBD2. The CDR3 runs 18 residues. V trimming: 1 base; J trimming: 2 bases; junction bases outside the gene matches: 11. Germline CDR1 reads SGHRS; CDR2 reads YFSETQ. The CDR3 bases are TGCGCCAGCAGCTTGCCCTATACCAAGCGGGGGGTCACAGATACGCAGTATTTT. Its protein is CASSLPYTKRGVTDTQYF.

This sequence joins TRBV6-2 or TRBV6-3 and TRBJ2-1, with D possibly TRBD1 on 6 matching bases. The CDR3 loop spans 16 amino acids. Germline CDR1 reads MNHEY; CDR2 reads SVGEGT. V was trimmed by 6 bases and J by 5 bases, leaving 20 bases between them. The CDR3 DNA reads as TGTGCCAGCAGCAGGGGCGACCTAAACTTCAACAATGAGCAGTTCTTC. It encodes CASSRGDLNFNNEQFF.

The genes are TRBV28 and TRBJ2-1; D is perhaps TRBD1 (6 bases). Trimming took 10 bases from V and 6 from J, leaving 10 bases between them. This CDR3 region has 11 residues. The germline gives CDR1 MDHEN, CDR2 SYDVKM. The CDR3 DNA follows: TGTGCCACCATACAGGGCAATGAGCAGTTCTTC. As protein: CATIQGNEQFF. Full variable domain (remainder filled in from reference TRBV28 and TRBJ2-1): DVKVTQSSRYLVKRTGEKVFLECVQDMDHENMFWYRQDPGLGLRLIYFSYDVKMKEKGDIPEGYSVSREKKERFSLILESASTNQTSMYLCATIQGNEQFFGPGTRLTVL.

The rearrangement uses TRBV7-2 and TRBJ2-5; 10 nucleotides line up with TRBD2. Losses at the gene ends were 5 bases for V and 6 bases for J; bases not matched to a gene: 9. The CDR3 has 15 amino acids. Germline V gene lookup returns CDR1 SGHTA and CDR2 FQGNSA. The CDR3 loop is CASSRTSGNEKTQYF. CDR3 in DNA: TGTGCCAGCAGCCGTACTAGCGGGAACGAAAAGACCCAGTACTTC.

CDR3 coding DNA: TGTGCCAGCAGCCCACAGACAGGGTACAATGAGCAGTTCTTC. Translating gives CASSPQTGYNEQFF. The gene calls are TRBV7-8 and TRBJ2-1, with TRBD1 identical over 7 bases. After removal of 5 bases from V and 4 bases from J, the junction contained 5 bases not matched to a gene. The CDR3 is 14 amino acids. CDR1 and CDR2 from the germline V gene are SGHVS and FQNEAQ. Full variable domain (rest looked up from reference TRBV7-8 and TRBJ2-1): GAGVSQSPRYKVAKRGQDVALRCDPISGHVSLFWYQQALGQGPEFLTYFQNEAQLDKSGLPSDRFFAERPEGSVSTLKIQRTQQEDSAVYLCASSPQTGYNEQFFGPGTRLTVL.

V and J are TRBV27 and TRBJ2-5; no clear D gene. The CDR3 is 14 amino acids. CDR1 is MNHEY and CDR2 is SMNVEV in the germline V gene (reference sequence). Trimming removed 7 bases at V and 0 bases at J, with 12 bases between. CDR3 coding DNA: TGTGCCAGCATCTTAATAGAATACCAAGAGACCCAGTACTTC. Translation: CASILIEYQETQYF.